These T cell receptor beta chains were read from a single sample in a study of shared clonotypes between healthy human individuals. The table came from immunoSEQ multiplex PCR; TCRdb's copy has only in-frame clones and leaves some out. The table records 2 million to 2.5 million clones, more than 85% of them present only once. The sample comprised naive CD4+ T cells from PBMCs. These receptors originate from a man between 18 and 35 years old in good health. Some clones in this sample may be carry-over from other donors' samples. Both conserved end residues are part of each CDR3. D genes are given only for firm matches. Expanded clones get a size class; other rows say once, few or many, or leave the size out.

d_gene,abundance,j_gene,v_gene,CDR3aa,CDR3nt
TRBD2,-,TRBJ2-5,TRBV7-2,CASSLLAGGETQYF,TGTGCCAGCAGCTTGCTAGCGGGAGGGGAGACCCAGTACTTC
TRBD1,-,TRBJ1-1,TRBV6-1,CASSAWDRGQAEAFF,TGTGCCAGCAGTGCTTGGGACAGGGGGCAGGCTGAAGCTTTCTTT
-,-,TRBJ2-5,TRBV11-1,CASSLDGETQYF,TGTGCCAGCAGCTTAGATGGAGAGACCCAGTACTTC
TRBD1,-,TRBJ1-1,TRBV6-1,CASSPLQGPEAFF,TGTGCCAGCAGTCCACTACAGGGGCCTGAAGCTTTCTTT
TRBD2,-,TRBJ2-7,TRBV4-3,CASSQGTSASYEQYF,TGCGCCAGCAGCCAGGGGACTAGCGCTTCCTACGAGCAGTACTTC
-,-,TRBJ2-3,TRBV1,CTTQSEKRVNTDTQYF,TGCACCACACAATCTGAAAAGCGGGTGAACACAGATACGCAGTATTTT
TRBD2,-,TRBJ2-7,TRBV18,CASSRAGTSGYEQYF,TGTGCCAGCTCCCGGGCCGGGACTAGCGGCTACGAGCAGTACTTC
TRBD2,-,TRBJ2-1,TRBV7-2,CASSLWTSGSYNEQFF,TGTGCCAGCAGCTTGTGGACTAGCGGTTCCTACAATGAGCAGTTCTTC
TRBD2,-,TRBJ2-7,TRBV6-5,CASSLRASGISQQYF,TGTGCCAGCAGTTTACGGGCTAGCGGGATATCCCAGCAGTACTTC
TRBD1,-,TRBJ2-3,TRBV28,CASSPRDRHTDTQYF,TGTGCCAGCAGTCCCCGGGACAGGCATACAGATACGCAGTATTTT
-,few,TRBJ1-2,TRBV28,CASRRGGGYTF,TGTGCCAGCAGGCGGGGCGGTGGCTACACCTTC
-,-,TRBJ1-5,TRBV28,CASSPLDSQPQHF,TGTGCCAGCAGTCCCTTGGACAGCCAGCCCCAGCATTTT
TRBD2,-,TRBJ2-7,TRBV30,CAWRRALLPGLAPTNSYEQYF,TGTGCCTGGAGGAGGGCTCTACTCCCGGGACTAGCGCCTACAAACTCCTACGAGCAGTACTTC
-,-,TRBJ1-4,TRBV21-1,CASSNGDRSATNEKLFF,TGTGCCAGCAGCAACGGAGACAGGAGTGCAACTAATGAAAAACTGTTTTTT
-,-,TRBJ2-7,TRBV6-6,CASSGGTPYRYEQYF,TGTGCCAGCAGTGGCGGGACACCGTACCGCTACGAGCAGTACTTC
TRBD2,-,TRBJ2-7,TRBV7-9,CASSQGLAGEISYEQYF,TGTGCCAGCAGCCAGGGACTAGCGGGGGAAATCTCCTACGAGCAGTACTTC
-,-,TRBJ2-2,TRBV28,CATRSSGELFF,TGTGCCACCAGGTCGAGCGGGGAGCTGTTTTTT
-,once,TRBJ1-1,TRBV9,CASSVAAMNTEAFF,TGTGCCAGCAGCGTAGCTGCTATGAACACTGAAGCTTTCTTT
-,-,TRBJ2-7,TRBV11-2,CASSFSAKDYEQYF,TGTGCCAGCAGCTTTAGCGCTAAGGACTACGAGCAGTACTTC
-,-,TRBJ1-4,TRBV2,CARGATNEKLFF,TGTGCCAGGGGTGCAACTAATGAAAAACTGTTTTTT
TRBD2,-,TRBJ2-1,TRBV19,CASSIALAGGYNEQFF,TGTGCCAGTAGTATAGCGCTAGCGGGAGGGTACAATGAGCAGTTCTTC
-,-,TRBJ2-5,TRBV30,CAWSAGGETQYF,TGTGCCTGGAGTGCAGGAGGAGAGACCCAGTACTTC
TRBD2,-,TRBJ2-1,TRBV6-4,CASSGGLAEYNEQFF,TGTGCCAGCAGTGGGGGACTAGCGGAGTACAATGAGCAGTTCTTC
-,few,TRBJ1-5,TRBV6-1,CASSEAYSNQPQHF,TGTGCCAGCAGTGAAGCGTACAGCAATCAGCCCCAGCATTTT
TRBD1,-,TRBJ1-2,TRBV5-1,CASSMDREVGGYTF,TGCGCCAGCAGCATGGACAGGGAGGTTGGTGGCTACACCTTC
-,-,TRBJ1-4,TRBV5-1,CASSRNRDLANEKLFF,TGCGCCAGCAGCCGGAACCGGGACTTAGCTAATGAAAAACTGTTTTTT
TRBD2,-,TRBJ2-1,TRBV29-1,CSVEGTSADEQFF,TGCAGCGTTGAAGGGACTAGCGCTGATGAGCAGTTCTTC
-,-,TRBJ2-5,TRBV18,CASSPRAEQETQYF,TGTGCCAGCTCACCTAGGGCAGAGCAAGAGACCCAGTACTTC
TRBD2,-,TRBJ2-7,TRBV10-3,CAISDRTSVYEQYF,TGTGCCATCAGTGATAGGACTAGCGTCTACGAGCAGTACTTC
-,-,TRBJ1-2,TRBV27,CASPPWAGLYGYTF,TGTGCCAGCCCCCCCTGGGCAGGGCTATATGGCTACACCTTC
-,-,TRBJ2-7,TRBV5-8,CASSLSGEQYF,TGTGCCAGCAGCTTGTCAGGCGAGCAGTACTTC
-,-,TRBJ1-2,TRBV5-1,CASSDSPGDYGYTF,TGCGCCAGCAGCGATTCGCCGGGAGACTATGGCTACACCTTC
TRBD1,few,TRBJ1-1,TRBV10-3,CAISGTGVTEAFF,TGTGCCATCAGTGGAACAGGGGTCACTGAAGCTTTCTTT
-,-,TRBJ1-2,TRBV6-5,CASRDPSRGYTF,TGTGCCAGCAGAGACCCTAGTCGTGGCTACACCTTC
-,-,TRBJ2-1,TRBV9,CASSVGPHADEQFF,TGTGCCAGCAGCGTAGGGCCTCATGCGGATGAGCAGTTCTTC
TRBD2,-,TRBJ2-7,TRBV13,CASSFEARVAGSSSYEQYF,TGTGCCAGCAGCTTCGAGGCCAGGGTAGCGGGATCGAGCTCCTACGAGCAGTACTTC
TRBD1,-,TRBJ2-5,TRBV28,CASSPGDRPETQYF,TGTGCCAGCAGCCCCGGGGACAGACCAGAGACCCAGTACTTC
TRBD2,-,TRBJ2-1,TRBV7-8,CASTQTGGASSYNEQFF,TGTGCCAGCACCCAAACGGGGGGGGCGAGCTCCTACAATGAGCAGTTCTTC
-,-,TRBJ2-4,TRBV11-2,CASSLVGIQPLGINIQYF,TGTGCCAGCAGCTTAGTAGGTATACAGCCCCTCGGGATCAACATTCAGTACTTC
-,-,TRBJ1-2,TRBV5-1,CASSSATGSNYGYTF,TGCGCCAGCAGCTCCGCAACAGGGTCCAACTATGGCTACACCTTC
TRBD1,once,TRBJ2-4,TRBV7-3,CASSRQGAAPNIQYF,TGTGCCAGCAGCCGACAGGGGGCGGCACCAAACATTCAGTACTTC
-,-,TRBJ2-7,TRBV18,CASSPPTAYIEQYF,TGTGCCAGCTCACCACCGACGGCGTACATCGAGCAGTACTTC
-,-,TRBJ2-7,TRBV29-1,CSVRPDTYEQYF,TGCAGCGTCCGACCAGATACCTACGAGCAGTACTTC
-,-,TRBJ2-2,TRBV5-1,CASSLGQIAGTGELFF,TGCGCCAGCAGCTTGGGTCAAATAGCAGGGACCGGGGAGCTGTTTTTT
TRBD1,-,TRBJ1-6,TRBV28,CASRNGQGDNSPLHF,TGTGCCAGCAGAAACGGACAGGGAGATAATTCACCCCTCCACTTT
-,-,TRBJ2-5,TRBV7-3,CASSFRGLSETQYF,TGTGCCAGCAGCTTTCGGGGGCTCTCGGAGACCCAGTACTTC
-,-,TRBJ2-3,TRBV2,CASNERPSVGDTQYF,TGTGCCAGCAACGAAAGGCCTTCCGTAGGAGATACGCAGTATTTT
-,few,TRBJ1-1,TRBV9,CASSVDRATEAFF,TGTGCCAGCAGCGTAGACAGGGCTACTGAAGCTTTCTTT
TRBD2,-,TRBJ2-2,TRBV5-4,CAPTAGVGLAGWTGELFF,TGTGCCCCCACGGCGGGGGTCGGACTAGCGGGATGGACCGGGGAGCTGTTTTTT
-,-,TRBJ2-1,TRBV5-4,CASSLARGYEQFF,TGTGCCAGCAGCTTGGCCAGGGGATATGAGCAGTTCTTC
TRBD1,once,TRBJ2-5,TRBV7-2,CASSLGDRGQETQYF,TGTGCCAGCAGCTTAGGGGACAGGGGCCAAGAGACCCAGTACTTC
-,-,TRBJ2-1,TRBV7-9,CASSLVGSTYNEQFF,TGTGCCAGCAGCTTAGTTGGGAGTACCTACAATGAGCAGTTCTTC
-,-,TRBJ2-5,TRBV9,CASSVGQSETQYF,TGTGCCAGCAGCGTAGGACAGTCGGAGACCCAGTACTTC
-,-,TRBJ1-1,TRBV28,CATLRGSRDTEAFF,TGTGCCACCCTGAGGGGCTCCCGGGACACTGAAGCTTTCTTT
TRBD2,-,TRBJ2-7,TRBV2,CASNLAGGEQYF,TGTGCCAGCAATCTAGCGGGAGGCGAGCAGTACTTC